The present T cell receptor beta chain was sequenced within a study of blood T cells in healthy people across ages. A second PCR of about 6 to 11 cycles used a sample-barcoded 5' primer and a J-beta primer mix. Through a template-switch adaptor with 12 random nucleotides, each cDNA molecule received a tag. Each CDR3 protein gets one entry after TCRdb re-called the 5' RACE reads with MiXCR. The repertoire consists of some 560,000 distinct CDR3 sequences, with roughly a quarter occurring once and the leading ten covering under 4.5%. V was clipped by 4 bases and J by 0 bases, with 19 bases between them. Germline CDR1 reads SGHTA; CDR2 reads FQGNSA. The CDR3 has 18 residues. The data also belong to a second study, concerning T cells of mothers and their children. From that study: Similar thymic selection effects on TCR recombination output appear in pairs, both related and unrelated.

The gene calls are TRBV7-2 and TRBJ2-4; tentative D call: TRBD1 (6 bases). The clonotype originates from a boy aged 2 to 10 in good health. The sequenced sample was blood. In nucleotides, the CDR3 is TGTGCCAGCAGCTCCCCCCGTGGGGGACATATAGCCAAAAACATTCAGTACTTC. It yields the protein CASSSPRGGHIAKNIQYF.